Presented here are 14 T cell receptor beta chains from one specimen sequenced in a study of T-cell reconstitution after alpha-beta-depleted transplantation in children. A library of TCRbeta sequences, prepared with unique molecular identifiers, was generated. MiXCR, applied by TCRdb to the PCR reads, yields one record per CDR3 protein. Here the sample spans around 78,000 distinct CDR3 sequences, roughly 6.6% being singletons. The sequencing used PBMCs from the stem cell graft donor, collected from the stem cell graft. The receptors originated from a human donor who donated a stem cell graft to a child with acute lymphoblastic leukemia.

This clonotype was recorded at least ten times. The J gene is TRBJ2-3, the V gene TRBV10-3; the match to TRBD1 covers 7 bases. This CDR3 region has 13 residues. After removal of 6 bases from V and 3 bases from J, the junction contained 3 bases not matched to a gene. Germline V lookup: CDR1 ENHRY, CDR2 SYGVKD. CDR3 in amino acids: CAISAGGTDTQYF. Here the CDR3 DNA reads TGTGCCATCAGCGCAGGGGGAACAGATACGCAGTATTTT.

This clonotype was found many times. The chain uses TRBV20-1 and TRBJ2-5; 10 bases match TRBD2. After removal of 6 bases from V and 5 bases from J, the junction contained 15 bases not matched to a gene. The CDR3 covers 16 residues. CDR1 is DFQATT, CDR2 SNEGSKA, per germline (reference sequence). The chain's CDR3 is CSAAGEAGGFVETQYF. In nucleotides, the CDR3 is TGCAGTGCGGCGGGGGAAGCGGGAGGGTTTGTGGAGACCCAGTACTTC.

This clonotype showed up many times. The chain combines TRBV20-1 with TRBJ1-6; the D gene is possibly TRBD1 (5 bases). This CDR3 is 12 amino acids long. Germline loops: CDR1 DFQATT, CDR2 SNEGSKA (reference sequence). The ends were cut back, 4 bases at V and 10 bases at J, with 11 bases in the middle. As DNA, the CDR3 is TGCAGTGCTACCGGGGACGGATCACCCCTCCACTTT. As protein: CSATGDGSPLHF.

This clonotype occurred many times. V is TRBV6-5 and J is TRBJ2-1; a possible D gene is TRBD1 (6 bases). The V gene's germline CDR1 is MNHEY and CDR2 SVGAGI. Trimming left V 6 bases short and J 7 bases short, with 16 bases between. This CDR3 is 14 amino acids long. CDR3 DNA sequence: TGTGCCAGCAGGGGGGCAGCCTTGGGGAATGAGCAGTTCTTC. Translating gives CASRGAALGNEQFF.

This clonotype was found many times. This sequence joins TRBV12-3 or TRBV12-4 and TRBJ2-7; D gene uncertain. V shed 2 bases and J shed 1 base, with 6 bases lying between them. The CDR3 covers 13 residues. The chain's CDR3 is CASSLRQSYEQYF. The CDR3 DNA is TGTGCCAGCAGTTTACGTCAGTCCTACGAGCAGTACTTC.

This clonotype was detected ten times or more. The chain combines TRBV29-1 with TRBJ1-2; possibly TRBD1 for D (5 bases). CDR1 and CDR2 (germline): SQVTM, ANQGSEA. This CDR3 has 13 residues. V lost 1 base and J lost 4, with 10 bases in between. This CDR3 is CSVEGPQGYGYTF. CDR3 nucleotide sequence: TGCAGCGTTGAAGGGCCCCAGGGCTATGGCTACACCTTC.

In this sample, this clonotype turned up many times. The gene calls are TRBV6-6 and TRBJ1-1, with no clear D. Looked up from germline, CDR1 is MNHNY and CDR2 is SVGAGI (reference sequence). V lost 8 bases, J lost 0 bases, and 10 bases lay in between. This CDR3 has 13 amino acids. The CDR3 protein is CASGGRMNTEAFF. The DNA of the CDR3 is TGTGCCAGCGGAGGGCGGATGAACACTGAAGCTTTCTTT.

The V and J genes are TRBV4-2 and TRBJ1-4; weak D call: TRBD1 (5 bases). The CDR3 sequence is 17 residues long. Per the germline V gene, CDR1 is LGHNA and CDR2 is YNFKEQ. V was pared by 2 bases and J by 6 bases, with 19 bases between. The DNA for the CDR3 is TGTGCCAGCAGCCAATACGAAGGGGCCAGGTGGGATGAAAAACTGTTTTTT. Encoded protein: CASSQYEGARWDEKLFF.

This clonotype was observed a few times. V and J are TRBV7-9 and TRBJ2-1; D unresolved. Germline V gene lookup returns CDR1 SEHNR and CDR2 FQNEAQ (reference sequence). V lost 1 base to trimming and J lost 10 bases, with 8 bases between them. CDR3 length: 12 amino acids. CDR3 sequence reads: CASSLGTIEQFF. As DNA, the CDR3 is TGTGCCAGCAGCTTAGGGACGATAGAGCAGTTCTTC.

This clonotype was detected ten times or more. The chain joins TRBV6-4 to TRBJ2-3; D unclear. The CDR3 extends over 13 amino acids. The V end lost 3 bases, the J end lost 6 bases, and 10 bases lay between the germline ends. Germline-derived CDR1 and CDR2 are MRHNA and SNTAGT. The CDR3 DNA is TGTGCCAGCAGTGAAGACGAAGGGGATACGCAGTATTTT. Translating it yields CASSEDEGDTQYF.

This rearrangement joins TRBV12-5 to TRBJ1-3; D not certain. Deletions cut 7 bases from V and 0 bases from J, with 16 bases between. This CDR3 has 16 amino acids. In germline, CDR1 is LGHNT, CDR2 FRNRAP. As DNA, the CDR3 is TGTGCTAGTGCCTTGGGAGGGTTAAGCTCTGGAAACACCATATATTTT. This translates into CASALGGLSSGNTIYF.

This clonotype was seen many times. The chain links TRBV7-2 to TRBJ1-6; the D is unclear. Looked up from germline, CDR1 is SGHTA and CDR2 is FQGNSA. The V and J ends lost 2 bases and 14 bases respectively, with 13 bases between them. The CDR3 extends over 13 amino acids. CDR3 DNA sequence: TGTGCCAGCAGCTTAAGTATGACGGACGCCCTCCACTTT. Translation gives CASSLSMTDALHF.

This clonotype was detected many times. V and J are TRBV12-3 or TRBV12-4 and TRBJ1-5, with D unresolved. V dropped 3 bases and J dropped 2 bases, with 20 bases sitting between them. The CDR3 is made up of 18 amino acids. CDR3 region: CASSFGRHFQMGNQPQHF. DNA for the CDR3: TGTGCCAGCAGTTTCGGAAGACATTTCCAGATGGGCAATCAGCCCCAGCATTTT.

The V and J genes are TRBV20-1 and TRBJ2-7; 9 bases fit TRBD1. The V segment lost 0 bases and the J segment 7 bases; nucleotides outside the gene matches: 10. CDR3 length: 15 residues. Per germline, CDR1 DFQATT and CDR2 SNEGSKA (reference sequence). This chain's CDR3 is CSARDLGQGVREQYF. As DNA, the CDR3 is TGCAGTGCTAGAGATCTGGGACAGGGAGTGAGAGAGCAGTACTTC.